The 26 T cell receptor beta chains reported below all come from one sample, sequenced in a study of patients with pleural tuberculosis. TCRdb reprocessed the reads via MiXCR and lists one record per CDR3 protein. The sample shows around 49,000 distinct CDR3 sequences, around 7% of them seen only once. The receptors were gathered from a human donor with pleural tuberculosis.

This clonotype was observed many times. This CDR3 reads CASSLPLAEYNEQFF. CDR3 coding DNA: TGTGCCAGCAGCTTACCCCTAGCGGAGTACAATGAGCAGTTCTTC. The V gene is TRBV11-1, the J gene TRBJ2-1; 7 nucleotides line up with TRBD2. Germline CDR1 SGHAT, CDR2 FQDESV (reference sequence). V shed 2 bases and J 4 bases; nucleotides not matched to a gene: 5. The CDR3 runs 15 residues.

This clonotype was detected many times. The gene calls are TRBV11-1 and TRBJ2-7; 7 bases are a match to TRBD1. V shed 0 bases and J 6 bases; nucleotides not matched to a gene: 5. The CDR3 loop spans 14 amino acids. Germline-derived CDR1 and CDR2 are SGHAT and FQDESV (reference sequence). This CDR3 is CASSLATGYGEQYF. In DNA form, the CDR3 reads TGTGCCAGCAGCTTAGCGACAGGGTACGGCGAGCAGTACTTC.

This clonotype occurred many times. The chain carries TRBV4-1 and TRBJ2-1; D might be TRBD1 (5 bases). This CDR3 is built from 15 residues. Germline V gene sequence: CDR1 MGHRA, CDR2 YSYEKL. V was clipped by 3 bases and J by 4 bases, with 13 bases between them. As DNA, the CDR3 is TGCGCCAGCAGCCATCGAAGGGGCCCGTACAATGAGCAGTTCTTC. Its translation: CASSHRRGPYNEQFF.

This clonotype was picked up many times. CDR3 protein: CASSLSGGSGETQYF. The CDR3 DNA follows: TGTGCCAGCAGTTTATCGGGCGGGAGCGGAGAGACCCAGTACTTC. This sequence joins TRBV27 and TRBJ2-5; 7 bases are a match to TRBD2. Germline V gene sequence: CDR1 MNHEY, CDR2 SMNVEV (reference sequence). This CDR3 is built from 15 residues. With V trimmed by 0 bases and J by 4 bases, 5 bases remained unmatched.

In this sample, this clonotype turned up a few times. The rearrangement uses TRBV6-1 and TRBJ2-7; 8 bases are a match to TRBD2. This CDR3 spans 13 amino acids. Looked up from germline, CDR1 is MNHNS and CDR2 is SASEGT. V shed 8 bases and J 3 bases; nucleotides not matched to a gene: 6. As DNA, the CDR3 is TGTGCCAGCCTCGGAGCGGGGGTCTACGAGCAGTACTTC. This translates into CASLGAGVYEQYF.

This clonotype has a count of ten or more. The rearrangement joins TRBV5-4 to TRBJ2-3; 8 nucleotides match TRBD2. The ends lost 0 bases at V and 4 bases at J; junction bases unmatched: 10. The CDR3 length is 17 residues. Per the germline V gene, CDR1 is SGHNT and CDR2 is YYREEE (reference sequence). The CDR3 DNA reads TGTGCCAGCAGCTTGGCTCTGCGGGAGGCGGCGGCAGATACGCAGTATTTT. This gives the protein CASSLALREAAADTQYF.

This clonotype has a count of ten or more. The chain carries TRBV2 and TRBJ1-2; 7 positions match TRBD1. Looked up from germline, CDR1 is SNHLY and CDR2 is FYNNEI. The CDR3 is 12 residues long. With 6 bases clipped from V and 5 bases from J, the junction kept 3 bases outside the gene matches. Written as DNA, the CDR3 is TGTGCCAGCAGGCAGGGGGTATATGGCTACACCTTC. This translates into CASRQGVYGYTF.

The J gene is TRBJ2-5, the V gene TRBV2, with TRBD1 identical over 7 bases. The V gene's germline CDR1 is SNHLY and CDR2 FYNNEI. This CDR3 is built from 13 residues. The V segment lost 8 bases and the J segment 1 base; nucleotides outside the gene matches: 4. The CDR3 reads CASLDRAQETQYF. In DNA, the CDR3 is TGTGCCAGCTTAGACAGGGCCCAAGAGACCCAGTACTTC.

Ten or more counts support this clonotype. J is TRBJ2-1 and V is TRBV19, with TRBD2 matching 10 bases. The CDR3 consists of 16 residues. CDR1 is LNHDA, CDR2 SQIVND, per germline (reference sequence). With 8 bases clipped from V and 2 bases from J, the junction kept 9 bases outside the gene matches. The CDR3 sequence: CASRNLAGGTYNEQFF. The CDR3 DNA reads TGTGCCAGTCGGAATTTAGCGGGAGGTACCTACAATGAGCAGTTCTTC.

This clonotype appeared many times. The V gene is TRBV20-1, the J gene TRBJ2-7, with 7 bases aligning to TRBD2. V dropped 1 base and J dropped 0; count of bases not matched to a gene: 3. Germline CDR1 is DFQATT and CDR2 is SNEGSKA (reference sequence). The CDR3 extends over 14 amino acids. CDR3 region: CSARGAGNSYEQYF. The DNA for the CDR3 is TGCAGTGCTAGAGGAGCGGGAAACTCCTACGAGCAGTACTTC.

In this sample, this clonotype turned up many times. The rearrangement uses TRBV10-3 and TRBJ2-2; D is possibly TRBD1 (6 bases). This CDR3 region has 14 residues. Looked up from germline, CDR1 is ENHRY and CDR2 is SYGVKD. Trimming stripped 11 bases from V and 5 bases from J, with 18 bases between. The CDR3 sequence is CAAAGQTITGELFF. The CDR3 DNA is TGTGCCGCGGCCGGACAGACCATTACCGGGGAGCTGTTTTTT.

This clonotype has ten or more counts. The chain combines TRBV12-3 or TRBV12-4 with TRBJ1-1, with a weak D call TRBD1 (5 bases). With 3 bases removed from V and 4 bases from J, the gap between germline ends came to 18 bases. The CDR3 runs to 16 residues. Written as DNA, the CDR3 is TGTGCCAGCAGTTTGTGGGCCTACCAGGGAGTCACTGAAGCTTTCTTT. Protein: CASSLWAYQGVTEAFF.

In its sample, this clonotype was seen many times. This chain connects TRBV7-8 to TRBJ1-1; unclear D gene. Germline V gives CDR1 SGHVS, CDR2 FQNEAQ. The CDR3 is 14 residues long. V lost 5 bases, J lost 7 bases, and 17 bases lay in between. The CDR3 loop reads CASSPTGVYDEAFF. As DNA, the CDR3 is TGTGCCAGCAGCCCAACCGGTGTGTACGATGAAGCTTTCTTT. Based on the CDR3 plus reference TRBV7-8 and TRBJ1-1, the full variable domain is GAGVSQSPRYKVAKRGQDVALRCDPISGHVSLFWYQQALGQGPEFLTYFQNEAQLDKSGLPSDRFFAERPEGSVSTLKIQRTQQEDSAVYLCASSPTGVYDEAFFGQGTRLTVV.

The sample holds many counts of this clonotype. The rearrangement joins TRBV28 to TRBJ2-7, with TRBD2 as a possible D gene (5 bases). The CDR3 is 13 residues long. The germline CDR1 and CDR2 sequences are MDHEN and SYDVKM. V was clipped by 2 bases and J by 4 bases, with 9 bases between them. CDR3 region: CASSLPGLYEQYF. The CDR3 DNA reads TGTGCCAGCAGTTTACCAGGACTTTACGAGCAGTACTTC.

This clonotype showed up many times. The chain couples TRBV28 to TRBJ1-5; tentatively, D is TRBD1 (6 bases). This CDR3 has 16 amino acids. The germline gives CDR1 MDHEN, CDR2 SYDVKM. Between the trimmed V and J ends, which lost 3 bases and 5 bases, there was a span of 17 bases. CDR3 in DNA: TGTGCCAGCAGTTTCCCCCAAAGGGGGGAAGATCAGCCCCAGCATTTT. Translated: CASSFPQRGEDQPQHF.

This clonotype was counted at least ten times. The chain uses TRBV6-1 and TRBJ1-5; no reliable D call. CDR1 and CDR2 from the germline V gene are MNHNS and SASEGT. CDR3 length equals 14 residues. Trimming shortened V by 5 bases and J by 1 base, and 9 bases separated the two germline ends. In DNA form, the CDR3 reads TGTGCCAGCAGTCCGGACCCAAGCAATCAGCCCCAGCATTTT. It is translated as CASSPDPSNQPQHF.

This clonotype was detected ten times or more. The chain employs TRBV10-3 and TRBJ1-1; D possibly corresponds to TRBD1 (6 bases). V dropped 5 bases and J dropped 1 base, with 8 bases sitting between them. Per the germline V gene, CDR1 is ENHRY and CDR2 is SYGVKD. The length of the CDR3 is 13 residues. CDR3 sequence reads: CAISTQGNTEAFF. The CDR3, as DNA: TGTGCCATCAGTACACAGGGGAACACTGAAGCTTTCTTT.

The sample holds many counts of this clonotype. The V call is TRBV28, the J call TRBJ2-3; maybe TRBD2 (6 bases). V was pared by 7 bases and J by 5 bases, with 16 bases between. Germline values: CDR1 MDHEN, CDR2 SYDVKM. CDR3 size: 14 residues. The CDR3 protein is CASTRAGFRDTQYF. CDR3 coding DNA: TGTGCCAGCACCCGGGCGGGGTTCAGAGATACGCAGTATTTT.

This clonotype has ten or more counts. The CDR3 bases are TGCAGTGCTAGAGGAGGAGCGGGAGGCACAGATACGCAGTATTTT. Amino acid sequence: CSARGGAGGTDTQYF. V is TRBV20-1 and J is TRBJ2-3; TRBD2 matches 8 bases. Losses at the gene ends were 1 base for V and 1 base for J; bases not matched to a gene: 4. This CDR3 comprises 15 residues. Germline lookup yields CDR1 DFQATT and CDR2 SNEGSKA (reference sequence).

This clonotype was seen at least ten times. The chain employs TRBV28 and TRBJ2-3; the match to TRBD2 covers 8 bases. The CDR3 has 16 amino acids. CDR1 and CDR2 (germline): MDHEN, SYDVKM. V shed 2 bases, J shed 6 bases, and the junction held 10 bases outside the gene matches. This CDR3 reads CASSLPQRELGDTQYF. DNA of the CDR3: TGTGCCAGCAGTTTACCCCAGCGGGAGTTGGGGGATACGCAGTATTTT.

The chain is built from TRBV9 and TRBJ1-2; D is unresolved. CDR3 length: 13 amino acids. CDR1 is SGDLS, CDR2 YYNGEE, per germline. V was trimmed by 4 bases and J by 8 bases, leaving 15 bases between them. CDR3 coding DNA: TGTGCCAGCAGCCCTAGTGAGTCTGAGGGCTACACCTTC. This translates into CASSPSESEGYTF. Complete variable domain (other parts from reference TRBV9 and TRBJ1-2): DSGVTQTPKHLITATGQRVTLRCSPRSGDLSVYWYQQSLDQGLQFLIQYYNGEERAKGNILERFSAQQFPDLHSELNLSSLELGDSALYFCASSPSESEGYTFGSGTRLTVV.

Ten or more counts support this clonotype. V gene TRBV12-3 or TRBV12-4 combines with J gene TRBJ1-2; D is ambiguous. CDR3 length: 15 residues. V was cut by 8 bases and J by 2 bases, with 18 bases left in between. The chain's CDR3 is CASHTPGRQNYGYTF. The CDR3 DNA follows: TGTGCCAGCCACACGCCGGGCAGGCAGAACTATGGCTACACCTTC.

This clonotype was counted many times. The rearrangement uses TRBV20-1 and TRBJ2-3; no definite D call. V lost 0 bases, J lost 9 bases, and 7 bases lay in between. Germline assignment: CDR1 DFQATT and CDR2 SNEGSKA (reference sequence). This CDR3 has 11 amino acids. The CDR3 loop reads CSARETWTQYF. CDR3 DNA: TGCAGTGCTAGAGAAACCTGGACGCAGTATTTT.

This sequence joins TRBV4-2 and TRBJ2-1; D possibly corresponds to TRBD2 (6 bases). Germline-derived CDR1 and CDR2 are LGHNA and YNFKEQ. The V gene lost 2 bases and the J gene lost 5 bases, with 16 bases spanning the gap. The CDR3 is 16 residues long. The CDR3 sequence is CASSQMGLRENNEQFF. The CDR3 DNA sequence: TGTGCCAGCAGCCAAATGGGACTCAGAGAGAACAATGAGCAGTTCTTC.

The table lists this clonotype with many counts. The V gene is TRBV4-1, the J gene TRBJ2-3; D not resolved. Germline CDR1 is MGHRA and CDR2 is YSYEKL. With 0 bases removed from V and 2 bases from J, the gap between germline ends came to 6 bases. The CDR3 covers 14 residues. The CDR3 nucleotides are TGCGCCAGCAGCCAAGATGAGACCACAGATACGCAGTATTTT. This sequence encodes CASSQDETTDTQYF.

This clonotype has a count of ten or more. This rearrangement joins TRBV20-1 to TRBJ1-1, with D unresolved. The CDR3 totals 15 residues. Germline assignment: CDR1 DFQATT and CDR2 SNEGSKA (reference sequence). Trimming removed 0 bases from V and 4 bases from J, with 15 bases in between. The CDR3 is CSARDHREWSTEAFF. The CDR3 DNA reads TGCAGTGCTAGAGATCATCGGGAATGGTCCACTGAAGCTTTCTTT.